This T cell receptor (beta chain) comes out of a study of cytomegalovirus exposure and HLA in healthy donors. Healthy individuals who donated bone marrow served as the donors. Overall study results and limits: Prior analysis indicated that the majority of TCR beta V segments exhibited productivity approximately 90% or approximately 30% of the time.

Note on this clone: Antigen: not known.

Trimming shortened V by 1 base and J by 6 bases, and 19 bases separated the two germline ends. The germline gives CDR1 LGHNA, CDR2 YNFKEQ. The CDR3 length is 16 residues. Researchers ran the PCR with 60 Vbeta and 13 Jbeta primers. Here immunoSEQ multiplex PCR was the method, and the copy in TCRdb shows in-frame clones only, minus some. This sample has approximately 190,000 clones, with 81% found just once. This clonotype was obtained from a man over 45 in good health and CMV-seronegative. Sequencing was carried out using PBMCs. The chain couples TRBV4-2 to TRBJ2-7; TRBD2 might be the D (5 bases). The CDR3 coding sequence is TGTGCCAGCAGCCAAGCCTCGGGATCCTCAAGTCCCGAGCAGTACTTC. It codes for CASSQASGSSSPEQYF.